This passage covers 26 T cell receptor beta chains from one sample sequenced in a study of cytomegalovirus exposure and HLA in healthy donors (dated by TCRdb to the late 2010s). Library preparation employed the immunoSEQ multiplex PCR assay. The table comes from immuneACCESS by way of TCRdb, which keeps in-frame sequences with V and J called. Part of the clones is missing from these tables; in studies checked, under half for an unresolved V gene and the rest for unknown reasons. The sample includes 190,000 or so clones, with roughly 84% observed a single time. The ten largest clones represent 2.8% of the sample. The sample consisted of PBMCs. Receptors originate from a woman under 30 in good health and CMV-seropositive.

The CDR3 protein is CASSQDLGGYTF. The CDR3 nucleotides read TGTGCCAGCAGCCAAGATCTCGGGGGCTACACCTTC. The genes are TRBV4-2 and TRBJ1-2; D is unclear. The CDR3 length is 12 residues. The germline V gene encodes CDR1 LGHNA and CDR2 YNFKEQ. Trimming took off 0 bases at V and 8 bases at J, with 7 bases between the two ends.

The chain recombines TRBV6-7 with TRBJ2-2; tentative D call: TRBD1 (5 bases). TRBV6-7 is filed as an ORF, its function uncertain. Deletions cut 6 bases from V and 4 bases from J, with 24 bases between. CDR3 length: 18 residues. The CDR3 coding sequence is TGTGCCAGCAGAAACCAGCCGTGGACACCGTTTAGCACCGGGGAGCTGTTTTTT. Amino acids: CASRNQPWTPFSTGELFF.

This chain links TRBV14 with TRBJ1-3; D is uncertain. The V and J ends lost 4 bases and 3 bases respectively, with 4 bases between them. Per the germline V gene, CDR1 is SGHDN and CDR2 is FVKESK. The CDR3 runs 12 residues. CDR3 protein: CASSLSGNTIYF. The CDR3 nucleotides are TGTGCCAGCAGCCTCAGTGGAAACACCATATATTTT.

The chain joins TRBV10-3 to TRBJ2-2, with TRBD2 matching over 10 bases. There are 19 residues in the CDR3. Trimming at V came to 10 bases and at J to 6 bases, leaving 23 bases not matched to a gene. Germline-derived CDR1 and CDR2 are ENHRY and SYGVKD. The CDR3 region is CATGPGPSGGAEVAGELFF. The CDR3 DNA is TGTGCCACCGGACCTGGGCCCAGCGGGGGGGCCGAAGTTGCCGGGGAGCTGTTTTTT.

This chain links TRBV5-1 with TRBJ1-1; 8 bases align to TRBD1. The CDR3 has 18 amino acids. CDR1 is SGHRS, CDR2 YFSETQ, per germline. V lost 0 bases, J lost 0 bases, and 10 bases stayed unmatched. CDR3 DNA sequence: TGCGCCAGCAGCTTGGGATTACCCGGGACAGGATTGAACACTGAAGCTTTCTTT. It specifies CASSLGLPGTGLNTEAFF.

The rearrangement links TRBV19 to TRBJ2-7, with TRBD1 as a possible D gene (6 bases). The germline gives CDR1 LNHDA, CDR2 SQIVND (reference sequence). The CDR3 extends over 14 amino acids. Trimming took off 1 base at V and 6 bases at J, with 13 bases between the two ends. In DNA form, the CDR3 reads TGTGCCAGTAGTATAGGGGGGCCTTCCCCCGAGCAGTACTTC. Protein product: CASSIGGPSPEQYF.

The genes are TRBV27 and TRBJ2-1; D remains unclear. The CDR3 sequence is 15 residues long. Trimming shortened V by 3 bases and J by 3 bases, and 12 bases separated the two germline ends. Germline CDR1 and CDR2: MNHEY and SMNVEV (reference sequence). The CDR3 protein is CASSFSFGGYNEQFF. CDR3 DNA sequence: TGTGCCAGCAGTTTTTCCTTCGGCGGCTACAATGAGCAGTTCTTC.

The V gene is TRBV29-1, the J gene TRBJ1-2; no clear D. With 3 bases removed from V and 6 bases from J, the gap between germline ends came to 8 bases. CDR3 length: 11 amino acids. Germline values: CDR1 SQVTM, CDR2 ANQGSEA. CDR3 sequence: CSVDGIHGYTF. The CDR3 region has the DNA TGCAGCGTTGACGGGATACATGGCTACACCTTC.

The V and J genes are TRBV11-3 and TRBJ2-7, with D tentatively TRBD1 (5 bases). The CDR3 totals 16 residues. Per the germline V gene, CDR1 is SGHNT and CDR2 is YENEEA. V was trimmed by 6 bases and J by 0 bases, leaving 18 bases between them. The CDR3 loop is CASSPSYRKNSYEQYF. CDR3 sequence (DNA): TGTGCCAGCAGTCCATCCTACAGGAAAAACTCCTACGAGCAGTACTTC.

This clone was detected only a few times. The chain employs TRBV11-2 and TRBJ1-2, with a tentative D call TRBD1 (6 bases). From germline, CDR1 is SGHAT and CDR2 FQNNGV. The CDR3 extends over 13 amino acids. V was clipped by 6 bases and J by 4 bases, with 12 bases between them. This CDR3 is CASSSQGSYGYTF. CDR3 DNA: TGTGCCAGCAGTTCACAGGGAAGCTATGGCTACACCTTC.

The V and J genes are TRBV29-1 and TRBJ2-7, with D unclear. Trimming cost V 6 bases and J 0 bases, with 6 bases left between them. Per the germline V gene, CDR1 is SQVTM and CDR2 is ANQGSEA. The CDR3 consists of 11 residues. Written as DNA, the CDR3 is TGCAGCGTCGGGTCCTCCTACGAGCAGTACTTC. It yields the protein CSVGSSYEQYF.

The chain couples TRBV4-1 to TRBJ1-1; 12 bases fit TRBD1. Germline V CDR1 and CDR2: MGHRA, YSYEKL. The CDR3 totals 19 residues. V lost 0 bases and J lost 3; bases outside the gene matches: 11. In DNA form, the CDR3 reads TGCGCCAGCAGCCAAGATAAGGGACAGGGGGCGAATGTGGACACTGAAGCTTTCTTT. Translation: CASSQDKGQGANVDTEAFF.

The genes are TRBV29-1 and TRBJ2-2, with 7 bases that match TRBD1. The CDR3 covers 14 residues. After removal of 5 bases from V and 4 bases from J, the junction contained 7 bases not matched to a gene. From germline, CDR1 is SQVTM and CDR2 ANQGSEA. For the CDR3, the DNA is TGCAGCGTTAAAGGGGGCCTCCCCACCGGGGAGCTGTTTTTT. Translated, it gives CSVKGGLPTGELFF.

The rearrangement uses TRBV2 and TRBJ2-5, with D tentatively TRBD2 (5 bases). Germline V CDR1 and CDR2: SNHLY, FYNNEI. This CDR3 comprises 16 residues. Trimming stripped 3 bases from V and 10 bases from J, with 24 bases between. CDR3 in DNA: TGTGCCAGCAGTGACGGTCGGTCTAGATCGGGGTCGGACCAGTACTTC. Amino acids: CASSDGRSRSGSDQYF.

The chain joins TRBV14 to TRBJ1-6; 9 nucleotides match TRBD1. The germline V gene encodes CDR1 SGHDN and CDR2 FVKESK. V dropped 4 bases and J dropped 4; count of bases not matched to a gene: 2. CDR3 length: 15 amino acids. This CDR3 reads CASSPQGAYNSPLHF. CDR3 bases: TGTGCCAGCAGCCCACAGGGGGCTTATAATTCACCCCTCCACTTT.

The chain employs TRBV27 and TRBJ2-1; 9 nucleotides line up with TRBD2. In germline, CDR1 is MNHEY, CDR2 SMNVEV (reference sequence). This CDR3 has 15 amino acids. With V trimmed by 2 bases and J by 3 bases, 2 bases remained unmatched. The CDR3 is CASSLAGGIYNEQFF. The CDR3 DNA is TGTGCCAGCAGTTTAGCGGGGGGGATCTACAATGAGCAGTTCTTC.

This sequence joins TRBV7-8 and TRBJ2-5; D is unresolved. Germline V gene sequence: CDR1 SGHVS, CDR2 FQNEAQ. The CDR3 has 14 residues. V lost 3 bases and J lost 2, with 10 bases in between. The CDR3 coding sequence is TGTGCCAGCAGCTTCTCAGTCAGACAAGAGACCCAGTACTTC. Translation: CASSFSVRQETQYF.

This clone was seen a single time. J is TRBJ1-2 and V is TRBV11-2; 7 bases fit TRBD1. After removal of 5 bases from V and 5 bases from J, the junction contained 14 bases not matched to a gene. Germline V gene data show CDR1 as SGHAT and CDR2 as FQNNGV. The CDR3 length is 16 residues. The CDR3 loop is CASSPIRDRDKYGYTF. For the CDR3, the DNA is TGTGCCAGCAGCCCAATCCGTGACAGGGATAAGTATGGCTACACCTTC.

This sequence joins TRBV11-2 and TRBJ2-5; no definite D call. The V and J ends lost 0 bases and 1 base respectively, with 9 bases between them. CDR1 is SGHAT, CDR2 FQNNGV, per germline. The CDR3 loop spans 15 amino acids. The CDR3 is CASSLDLRVQETQYF. CDR3 DNA sequence: TGTGCCAGCAGCTTAGATCTTCGGGTCCAAGAGACCCAGTACTTC.

The V gene is TRBV4-2, the J gene TRBJ1-3, with 7 bases fitting TRBD1. CDR3 length: 18 amino acids. In germline, CDR1 is LGHNA, CDR2 YNFKEQ. Unmatched junction bases numbered 10, after V lost 2 bases and J lost 0 bases. The CDR3 DNA is TGTGCCAGCAGCCAATATCTGCAGGGGGGCGCCTCTGGAAACACCATATATTTT. Protein: CASSQYLQGGASGNTIYF.

V is TRBV6-5 and J is TRBJ2-3; 7 positions agree with TRBD1. Germline-derived CDR1 and CDR2 are MNHEY and SVGAGI. The CDR3 is 15 residues long. Trimming took 10 bases from V and 2 from J; bases not matched to a gene: 12. The CDR3 here is CANNRGTEHTDTQYF. Here the CDR3 DNA reads TGTGCCAACAATAGGGGGACAGAACACACAGATACGCAGTATTTT.

The chain employs TRBV4-2 and TRBJ2-2; TRBD2 aligns across 8 bases. From germline, CDR1 is LGHNA and CDR2 YNFKEQ. V trimming: 0 bases; J trimming: 7 bases; junction bases outside the gene matches: 7. CDR3 length: 16 amino acids. This chain's CDR3 is CASSQESGGAIGELFF. The CDR3 DNA reads TGTGCCAGCAGCCAAGAGTCCGGGGGGGCGATCGGGGAGCTGTTTTTT.

V and J are TRBV14 and TRBJ2-7; unclear D gene. The germline CDR1 and CDR2 sequences are SGHDN and FVKESK. This CDR3 region has 12 residues. Trimming removed 4 bases at V and 0 bases at J, with 4 bases between. As DNA, the CDR3 is TGTGCCAGCAGCCCCAACTCCTACGAGCAGTACTTC. It yields the protein CASSPNSYEQYF.

This chain links TRBV6-4 with TRBJ1-2, with D possibly TRBD1 on 6 matching bases. The CDR3 covers 17 residues. Germline V gives CDR1 MRHNA, CDR2 SNTAGT. Trimming removed 2 bases from V and 6 bases from J, with 22 bases in between. For the CDR3, the DNA is TGTGCCAGCAGTGACCGAGCTTTTGGGCAGGGGAAGAATGGCTACACCTTC. Translated: CASSDRAFGQGKNGYTF.

This sequence joins TRBV7-2 and TRBJ1-4; 7 bases are shared with TRBD1. Germline V gives CDR1 SGHTA, CDR2 FQGNSA. The CDR3 loop spans 14 amino acids. With 5 bases clipped from V and 5 bases from J, the junction kept 5 bases outside the gene matches. CDR3 in DNA: TGTGCCAGCAGCGAGACAGGGACGAATGAAAAACTGTTTTTT. Translation: CASSETGTNEKLFF. Looking up the rest from reference TRBV7-2 and TRBJ1-4 gives the full variable domain: GAGVSQSPSNKVTEKGKDVELRCDPISGHTALYWYRQSLGQGLEFLIYFQGNSAPDKSGLPSDRFSAERTGGSVSTLTIQRTQQEDSAVYLCASSETGTNEKLFFGSGTQLSVL.

This sequence joins TRBV5-1 and TRBJ1-1; 8 bases agree with TRBD1. V lost 4 bases to trimming and J lost 0 bases; unmatched junction nucleotides: 2. The CDR3 has 14 residues. Per the germline V gene, CDR1 is SGHRS and CDR2 is YFSETQ. The CDR3 here is CASSKDRVNTEAFF. The CDR3 DNA reads as TGCGCCAGCAGCAAGGACAGGGTGAACACTGAAGCTTTCTTT.